Presented here are 18 T cell receptor beta chains from one specimen sequenced in a study of blood T cell repertoires in COVID-19 (TCRdb year 2020). Libraries were prepared through the immunoSEQ multiplex PCR assay. In its TCRdb copy, this immuneACCESS table keeps in-frame sequences only and misses some clones. Where compared with another copy, unresolved V genes explain less than half of these, and the others have no known cause. The sample table lists approximately 230,000 clones, 70% to 85% of them with a count of one. About 8.1% of the sample rests with the top ten. Sequencing was done on a sample of peripheral blood. The receptor set was obtained from a man aged 80 or over with acute or convalescent COVID-19.

This chain uses TRBV29-1 with TRBJ2-4, with 8 nucleotides matching TRBD2. The CDR3 has 16 residues. V lost 0 bases to trimming and J lost 0 bases; unmatched junction nucleotides: 4. The germline V gene has CDR1 SQVTM and CDR2 ANQGSEA. This chain's CDR3 is CSVEDFREGAKNIQYF. CDR3 nucleotides: TGCAGCGTTGAAGATTTCCGGGAGGGAGCCAAAAACATTCAGTACTTC.

The sample holds one count of this clone. J is TRBJ1-1 and V is TRBV18; TRBD1 might be the D (6 bases). The CDR3 is made up of 15 amino acids. Germline CDR1 KGHSH, CDR2 LQKENI. V shed 3 bases and J shed 6 bases, with 17 bases lying between them. CDR3: CASSPWAGERAEAFF. CDR3 DNA: TGTGCCAGCTCACCCTGGGCAGGGGAAAGAGCTGAAGCTTTCTTT.

CDR3 sequence (DNA): TGTGCCAGCAGTCCCAGGGACAGGGCCCACGAGCAGTACTTC. This translates into CASSPRDRAHEQYF. The V and J genes are TRBV2 and TRBJ2-7; 9 bases are shared with TRBD1. This CDR3 spans 14 amino acids. From germline, CDR1 is SNHLY and CDR2 FYNNEI. Losses at the gene ends were 5 bases for V and 5 bases for J; bases not matched to a gene: 7.

As regards this clone: One junction end does not reproduce the germline sequence, and a read error may be involved. The chain carries TRBV10-3 and TRBJ2-5; 9 bases map to TRBD1. Germline V gene sequence: CDR1 ENHRY, CDR2 SYGVKD. The CDR3 is 13 residues long. The CDR3 coding sequence is TGCGGACGACGGGGGACAGGGAGGGAGACCCAGTACTTC. Protein sequence: CGRRGTGRETQYF.

The chain is built from TRBV11-2 and TRBJ2-7; 10 bases are a match to TRBD2. After removal of 0 bases from V and 6 bases from J, the junction contained 11 bases not matched to a gene. The CDR3 has 17 residues. Germline V gives CDR1 SGHAT, CDR2 FQNNGV. CDR3 DNA sequence: TGTGCCAGCAGCTTAGATCTCACTAGCGGGATGCGCGGCGAGCAGTACTTC. Its translation: CASSLDLTSGMRGEQYF.

V usage is TRBV5-1 and J usage is TRBJ1-4; 7 bases map to TRBD1. V lost 3 bases, J lost 8 bases, and 4 bases stayed unmatched. Germline values: CDR1 SGHRS, CDR2 YFSETQ. This CDR3 has 13 amino acids. Written as DNA, the CDR3 is TGCGCCAGCAGCTCCGACAGGGCCGAAAAACTGTTTTTT. It yields the protein CASSSDRAEKLFF.

The CDR3 loop reads CASTPLDGGGGELFF. The CDR3 DNA reads as TGTGCCAGCACCCCTTTAGACGGCGGTGGCGGGGAGCTGTTTTTT. The chain has TRBV6-2 or TRBV6-3 and TRBJ2-2; D call uncertain. CDR3 length equals 15 residues. The germline V and J ends were trimmed by 7 bases and 7 bases, with 19 bases remaining between them. Germline CDR1 is MNHEY and CDR2 is SVGEGT.

The chain couples TRBV4-1 to TRBJ1-1; no clear D. This CDR3 has 15 amino acids. V was trimmed by 1 base and J by 0 bases, leaving 9 bases between them. Germline V gene sequence: CDR1 MGHRA, CDR2 YSYEKL. DNA for the CDR3: TGCGCCAGCAGCCAAGCGTACAACATGAACACTGAAGCTTTCTTT. Translation: CASSQAYNMNTEAFF.

The J gene is TRBJ2-7, the V gene TRBV6-1; 8 nucleotides line up with TRBD2. J lost 3 bases, V lost 0 bases, and 4 bases had no gene match. Germline CDR1 and CDR2: MNHNS and SASEGT. The length of the CDR3 is 15 residues. This CDR3 reads CASSEAGAGGYEQYF. CDR3 coding DNA: TGTGCCAGCAGTGAAGCCGGGGCGGGAGGCTACGAGCAGTACTTC.

The rearrangement uses TRBV10-3 and TRBJ2-7; 10 bases are a match to TRBD1. CDR3 size: 13 residues. Germline CDR1 and CDR2: ENHRY and SYGVKD. Trimming took 4 bases from V and 5 from J; bases not matched to a gene: 2. For the CDR3, the DNA is TGTGCCATCAGTGCCGGGACAGGGGACGAGCAGTACTTC. Translating gives CAISAGTGDEQYF.

V usage is TRBV28 and J usage is TRBJ2-1, with 15 bases identical to TRBD2. The CDR3 covers 16 residues. V lost 5 bases to trimming and J lost 11 bases; unmatched junction nucleotides: 10. Germline CDR1 and CDR2: MDHEN and SYDVKM. In DNA form, the CDR3 reads TGTGCCAGCAGTCCTGGACTAGCGGGGGGGCGTTATAAGCAGTTCTTC. It codes for CASSPGLAGGRYKQFF.

The genes are TRBV28 and TRBJ1-5, with D maybe TRBD1 (5 bases). Trimming took off 7 bases at V and 2 bases at J, with 15 bases between the two ends. CDR3 length: 15 amino acids. The germline V gene encodes CDR1 MDHEN and CDR2 SYDVKM. CDR3 nucleotides: TGTGCCAGCACCTCCGGGGGTACGGGCAATCAGCCCCAGCATTTT. It translates to CASTSGGTGNQPQHF. Supplemented by reference TRBV28 and TRBJ1-5, the full variable domain reads DVKVTQSSRYLVKRTGEKVFLECVQDMDHENMFWYRQDPGLGLRLIYFSYDVKMKEKGDIPEGYSVSREKKERFSLILESASTNQTSMYLCASTSGGTGNQPQHFGDGTRLSIL.

J is TRBJ1-4 and V is TRBV5-4; possible D gene TRBD1, 5 bases. Germline V gives CDR1 SGHNT, CDR2 YYREEE (reference sequence). V lost 1 base, J lost 7 bases, and 17 bases lay in between. CDR3 length: 16 amino acids. The CDR3 is CASSLTWGTRSEKLFF. DNA of the CDR3: TGTGCCAGCAGCTTGACCTGGGGGACTAGGAGTGAAAAACTGTTTTTT. The entire variable domain, with the rest obtained from reference TRBV5-4 and TRBJ1-4, is as follows: ETGVTQSPTHLIKTRGQQVTLRCSSQSGHNTVSWYQQALGQGPQFIFQYYREEENGRGNFPPRFSGLQFPNYSSELNVNALELDDSALYLCASSLTWGTRSEKLFFGSGTQLSVL.

The chain links TRBV11-3 to TRBJ1-1; no firm D call. The V and J ends lost 5 bases and 10 bases respectively, with 14 bases between them. The CDR3 covers 12 residues. Germline-derived CDR1 and CDR2 are SGHNT and YENEEA. CDR3 DNA: TGTGCCAGCAGCATGGACGGGATTGGAGCTTTCTTT. This gives the protein CASSMDGIGAFF.

The chain links TRBV18 to TRBJ1-6; D remains ambiguous. CDR3 size: 15 residues. CDR1 is KGHSH, CDR2 LQKENI, per germline. Trimming removed 6 bases at V and 10 bases at J, with 19 bases between. This chain's CDR3 is CASSNQDHAGSPLHF. The CDR3 region has the DNA TGTGCCAGCTCCAACCAGGATCACGCTGGGTCACCCCTCCACTTT.

The CDR3 sequence: CASRMDRVPYEQYF. CDR3 DNA: TGTGCCAGCAGAATGGACAGGGTTCCCTACGAGCAGTACTTC. The chain has TRBV2 and TRBJ2-7, with 8 bases fitting TRBD1. The V gene's germline CDR1 is SNHLY and CDR2 FYNNEI. Unmatched junction bases numbered 6, after V lost 6 bases and J lost 2 bases. This CDR3 is built from 14 residues. Supplemented by reference TRBV2 and TRBJ2-7, the full variable domain reads EPEVTQTPSHQVTQMGQEVILRCVPISNHLYFYWYRQILGQKVEFLVSFYNNEISEKSEIFDDQFSVERPDGSNFTLKIRSTKLEDSAMYFCASRMDRVPYEQYFGPGTRLTVT.

This clone was picked up a small number of times. Other DNA sequences of this sample code for an identical CDR3. This chain uses TRBV11-2 with TRBJ1-1; tentatively, D is TRBD1 (5 bases). Trimming pared 6 bases from V and 4 bases from J, leaving 12 bases between. The CDR3 totals 13 residues. Germline CDR1 SGHAT, CDR2 FQNNGV. DNA of the CDR3: TGTGCCAGCAGTCCTAGGGGAGGCACTGAAGCTTTCTTT. Its translation is CASSPRGGTEAFF.

The CDR3 coding sequence is TGTGCCAGCAGTGAATTGGCTGTCGTTGAAGCTTTCTTT. Translation: CASSELAVVEAFF. This chain connects TRBV6-1 to TRBJ1-1; the D is unclear. The CDR3 runs to 13 residues. Germline V gene sequence: CDR1 MNHNS, CDR2 SASEGT. Trimming removed 2 bases at V and 7 bases at J, with 11 bases between.